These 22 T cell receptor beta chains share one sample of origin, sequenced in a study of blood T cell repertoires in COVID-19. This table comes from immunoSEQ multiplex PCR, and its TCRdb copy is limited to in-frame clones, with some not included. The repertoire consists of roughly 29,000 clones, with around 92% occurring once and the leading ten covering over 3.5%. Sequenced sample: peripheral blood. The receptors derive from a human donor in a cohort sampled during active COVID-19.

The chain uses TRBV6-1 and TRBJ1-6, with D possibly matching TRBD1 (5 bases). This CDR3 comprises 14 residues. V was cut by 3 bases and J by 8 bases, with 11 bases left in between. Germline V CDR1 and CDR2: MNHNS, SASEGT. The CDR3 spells CASSDGQAYSPLHF. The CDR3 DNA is TGTGCCAGCAGTGATGGACAAGCCTATTCACCCCTCCACTTT.

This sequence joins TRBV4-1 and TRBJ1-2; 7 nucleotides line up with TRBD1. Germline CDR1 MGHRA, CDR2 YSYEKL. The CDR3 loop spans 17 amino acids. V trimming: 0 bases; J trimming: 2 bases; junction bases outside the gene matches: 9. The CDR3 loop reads CASSQEGRTGINYGYTF. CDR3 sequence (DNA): TGCGCCAGCAGCCAAGAAGGTCGGACAGGCATCAACTATGGCTACACCTTC.

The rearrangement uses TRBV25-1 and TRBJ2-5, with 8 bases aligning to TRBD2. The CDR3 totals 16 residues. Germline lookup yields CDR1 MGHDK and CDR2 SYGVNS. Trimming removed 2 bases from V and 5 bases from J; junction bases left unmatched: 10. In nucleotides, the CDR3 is TGTGCCAGCAGTGAAAACCCTCGGGGGACTAGGGAGACCCAGTACTTC. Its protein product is CASSENPRGTRETQYF.

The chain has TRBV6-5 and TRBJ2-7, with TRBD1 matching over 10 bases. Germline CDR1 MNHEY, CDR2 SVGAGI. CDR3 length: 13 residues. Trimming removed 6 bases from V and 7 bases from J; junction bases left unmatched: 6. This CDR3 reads CASRGQGRSEQYF. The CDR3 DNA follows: TGTGCCAGCAGGGGACAGGGGCGGAGTGAGCAGTACTTC.

In nucleotides, the CDR3 is TGTGCCAGCGGGGGGAGGAACGATGGCTACACCTTC. As protein: CASGGRNDGYTF. V is TRBV12-3 or TRBV12-4 and J is TRBJ1-2; D possibly corresponds to TRBD1 (5 bases). CDR3 length equals 12 residues. Trimming removed 8 bases from V and 6 bases from J, with 13 bases in between.

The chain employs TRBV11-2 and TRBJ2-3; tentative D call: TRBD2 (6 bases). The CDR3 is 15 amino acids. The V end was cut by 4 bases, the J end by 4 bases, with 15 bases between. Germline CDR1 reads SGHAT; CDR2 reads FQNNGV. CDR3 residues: CASSSLQRAADTQYF. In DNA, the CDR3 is TGTGCCAGCAGCTCTCTCCAGCGGGCGGCAGATACGCAGTATTTT.

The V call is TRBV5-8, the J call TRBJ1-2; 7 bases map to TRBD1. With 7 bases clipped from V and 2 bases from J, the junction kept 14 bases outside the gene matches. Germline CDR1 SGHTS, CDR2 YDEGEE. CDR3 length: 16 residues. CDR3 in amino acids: CASGGPRGQRNYGYTF. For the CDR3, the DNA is TGTGCCAGCGGAGGCCCCCGGGGACAGAGAAACTATGGCTACACCTTC. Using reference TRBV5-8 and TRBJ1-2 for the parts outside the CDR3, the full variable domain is EAGVTQSPTHLIKTRGQQATLRCSPISGHTSVYWYQQALGLGLQFLLWYDEGEERNRGNFPPRFSGRQFPNYSSELNVNALELEDSALYLCASGGPRGQRNYGYTFGSGTRLTVV.

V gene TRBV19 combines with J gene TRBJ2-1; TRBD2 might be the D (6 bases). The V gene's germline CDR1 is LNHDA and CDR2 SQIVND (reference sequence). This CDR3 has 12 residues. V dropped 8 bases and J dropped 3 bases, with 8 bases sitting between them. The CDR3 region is CASLDYYNEQFF. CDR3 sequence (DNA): TGTGCCAGTCTGGACTACTACAATGAGCAGTTCTTC.

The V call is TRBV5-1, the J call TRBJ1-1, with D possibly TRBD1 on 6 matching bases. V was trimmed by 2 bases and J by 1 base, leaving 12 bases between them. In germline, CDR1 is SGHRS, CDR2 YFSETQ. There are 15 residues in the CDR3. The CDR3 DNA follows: TGCGCCAGCAGCTTAGGGACACCCGCGAACACTGAAGCTTTCTTT. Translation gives CASSLGTPANTEAFF.

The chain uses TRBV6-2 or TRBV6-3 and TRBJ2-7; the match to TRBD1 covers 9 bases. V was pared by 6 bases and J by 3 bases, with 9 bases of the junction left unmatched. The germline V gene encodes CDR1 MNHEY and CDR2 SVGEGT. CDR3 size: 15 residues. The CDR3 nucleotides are TGTGCCAGCAGCGGGAACAGGGGGCCGAGCTACGAGCAGTACTTC. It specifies CASSGNRGPSYEQYF.

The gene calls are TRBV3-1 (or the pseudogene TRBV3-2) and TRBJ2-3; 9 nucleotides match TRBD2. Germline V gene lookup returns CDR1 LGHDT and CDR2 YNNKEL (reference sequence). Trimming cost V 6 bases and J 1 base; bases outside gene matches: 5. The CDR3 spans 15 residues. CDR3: CASSSRLAGTDTQYF. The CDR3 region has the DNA TGTGCCAGCAGTTCAAGACTAGCGGGCACAGATACGCAGTATTTT.

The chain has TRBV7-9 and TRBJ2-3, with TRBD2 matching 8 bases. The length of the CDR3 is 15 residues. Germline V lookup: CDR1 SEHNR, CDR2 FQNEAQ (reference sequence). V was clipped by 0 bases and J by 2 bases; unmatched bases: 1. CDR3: CASSLASGVTDTQYF. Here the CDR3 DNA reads TGTGCCAGCAGCTTAGCTAGCGGGGTCACAGATACGCAGTATTTT. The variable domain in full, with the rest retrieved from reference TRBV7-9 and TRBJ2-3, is DTGVSQNPRHKITKRGQNVTFRCDPISEHNRLYWYRQTLGQGPEFLTYFQNEAQLEKSRLLSDRFSAERPKGSFSTLEIQRTEQGDSAMYLCASSLASGVTDTQYFGPGTRLTVL.

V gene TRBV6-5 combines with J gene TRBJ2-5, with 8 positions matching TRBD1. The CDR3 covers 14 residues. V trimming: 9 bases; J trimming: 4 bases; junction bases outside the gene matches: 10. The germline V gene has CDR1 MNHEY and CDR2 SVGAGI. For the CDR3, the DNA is TGTGCCAGTACACTCCCAGGGGGCTCAGAGACCCAGTACTTC. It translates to CASTLPGGSETQYF.

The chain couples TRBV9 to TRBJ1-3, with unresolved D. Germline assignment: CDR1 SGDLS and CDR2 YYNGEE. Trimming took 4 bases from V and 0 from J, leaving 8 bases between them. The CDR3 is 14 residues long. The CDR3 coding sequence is TGTGCCAGCAGCACCTCGGGCTCTGGAAACACCATATATTTT. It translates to CASSTSGSGNTIYF. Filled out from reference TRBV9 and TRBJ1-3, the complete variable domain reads DSGVTQTPKHLITATGQRVTLRCSPRSGDLSVYWYQQSLDQGLQFLIQYYNGEERAKGNILERFSAQQFPDLHSELNLSSLELGDSALYFCASSTSGSGNTIYFGEGSWLTVV.

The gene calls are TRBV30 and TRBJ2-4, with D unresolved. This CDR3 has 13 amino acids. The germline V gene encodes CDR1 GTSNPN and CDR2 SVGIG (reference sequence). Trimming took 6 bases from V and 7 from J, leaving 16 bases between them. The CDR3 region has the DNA TGTGCCTGCAACGGATACGGCGGCAACATTCAGTACTTC. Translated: CACNGYGGNIQYF.

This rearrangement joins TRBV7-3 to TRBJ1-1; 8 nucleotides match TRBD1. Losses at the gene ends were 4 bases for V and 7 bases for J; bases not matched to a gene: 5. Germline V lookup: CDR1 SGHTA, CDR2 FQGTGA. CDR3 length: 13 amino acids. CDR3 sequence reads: CASSSQGAVEAFF. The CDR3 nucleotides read TGTGCCAGCAGCTCGCAGGGGGCAGTTGAAGCTTTCTTT.

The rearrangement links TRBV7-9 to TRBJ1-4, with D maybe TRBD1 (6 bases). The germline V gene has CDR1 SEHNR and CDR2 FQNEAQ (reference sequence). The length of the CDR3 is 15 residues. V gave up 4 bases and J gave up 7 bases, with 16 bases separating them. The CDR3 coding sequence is TGTGCCAGCAGCTCCGGCCAGGGGAGAGTTGAAAAACTGTTTTTT. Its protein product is CASSSGQGRVEKLFF.

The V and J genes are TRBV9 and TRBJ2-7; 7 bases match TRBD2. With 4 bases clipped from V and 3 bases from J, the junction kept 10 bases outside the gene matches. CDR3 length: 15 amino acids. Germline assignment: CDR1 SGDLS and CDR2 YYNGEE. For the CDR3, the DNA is TGTGCCAGCAGCCCGGGGGGAGGGATTGACTACGAGCAGTACTTC. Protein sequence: CASSPGGGIDYEQYF.

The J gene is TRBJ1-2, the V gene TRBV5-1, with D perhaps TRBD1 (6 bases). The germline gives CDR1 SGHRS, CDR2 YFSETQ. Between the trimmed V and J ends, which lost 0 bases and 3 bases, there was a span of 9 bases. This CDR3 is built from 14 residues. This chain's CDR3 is CASSLDPGDYGYTF. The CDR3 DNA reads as TGCGCCAGCAGCTTGGATCCAGGGGACTATGGCTACACCTTC.

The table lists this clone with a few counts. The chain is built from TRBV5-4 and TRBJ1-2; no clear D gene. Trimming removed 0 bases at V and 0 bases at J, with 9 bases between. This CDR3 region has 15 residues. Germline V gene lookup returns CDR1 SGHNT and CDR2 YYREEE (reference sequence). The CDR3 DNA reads TGTGCCAGCAGCTTGGTCACGGGATCTAACTATGGCTACACCTTC. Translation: CASSLVTGSNYGYTF.

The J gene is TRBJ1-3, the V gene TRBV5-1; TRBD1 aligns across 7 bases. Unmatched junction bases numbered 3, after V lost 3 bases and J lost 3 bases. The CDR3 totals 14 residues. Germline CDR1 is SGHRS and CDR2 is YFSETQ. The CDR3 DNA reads TGCGCCAGCAGCTCGACAGGGAATGGAAACACCATATATTTT. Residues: CASSSTGNGNTIYF.

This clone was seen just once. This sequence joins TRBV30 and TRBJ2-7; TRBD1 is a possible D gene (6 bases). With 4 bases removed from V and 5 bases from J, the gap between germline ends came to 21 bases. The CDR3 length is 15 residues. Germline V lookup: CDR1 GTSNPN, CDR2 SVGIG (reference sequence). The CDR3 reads CAWTHQGAGAHEQYF. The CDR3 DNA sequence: TGTGCCTGGACCCACCAAGGTGCAGGGGCCCACGAGCAGTACTTC.